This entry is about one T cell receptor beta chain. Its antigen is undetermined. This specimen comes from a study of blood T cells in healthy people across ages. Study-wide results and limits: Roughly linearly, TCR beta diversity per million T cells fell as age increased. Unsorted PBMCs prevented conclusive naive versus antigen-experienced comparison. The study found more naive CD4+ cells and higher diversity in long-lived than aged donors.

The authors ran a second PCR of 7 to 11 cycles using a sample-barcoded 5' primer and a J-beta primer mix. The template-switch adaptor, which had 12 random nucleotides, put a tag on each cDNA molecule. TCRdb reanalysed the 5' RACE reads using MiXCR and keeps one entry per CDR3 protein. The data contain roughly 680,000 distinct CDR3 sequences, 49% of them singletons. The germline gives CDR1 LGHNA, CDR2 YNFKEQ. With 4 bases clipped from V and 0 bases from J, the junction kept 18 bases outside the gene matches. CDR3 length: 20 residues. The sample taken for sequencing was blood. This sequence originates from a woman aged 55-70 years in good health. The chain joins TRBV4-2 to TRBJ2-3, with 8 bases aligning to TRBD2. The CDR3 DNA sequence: TGTGCCAGCAGCCTATCGGGACTAGAGGGAGAGGAGGAAAGCACAGATACGCAGTATTTT. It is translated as CASSLSGLEGEEESTDTQYF.